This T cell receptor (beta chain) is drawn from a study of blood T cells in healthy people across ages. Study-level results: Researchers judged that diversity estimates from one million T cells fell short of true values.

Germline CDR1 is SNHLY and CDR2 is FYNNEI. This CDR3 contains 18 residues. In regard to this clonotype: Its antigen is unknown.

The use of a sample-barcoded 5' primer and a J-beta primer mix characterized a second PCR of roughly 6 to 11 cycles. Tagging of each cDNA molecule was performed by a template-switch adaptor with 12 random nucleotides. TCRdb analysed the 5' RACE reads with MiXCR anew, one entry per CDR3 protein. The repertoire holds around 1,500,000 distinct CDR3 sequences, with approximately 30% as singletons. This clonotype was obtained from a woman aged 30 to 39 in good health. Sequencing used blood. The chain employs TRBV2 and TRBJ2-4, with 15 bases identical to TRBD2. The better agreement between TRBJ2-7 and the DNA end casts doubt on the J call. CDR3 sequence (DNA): TGTGCCAGCAGTAATATTCCGGCGGGACTAGCGGGAGGTATCGAGCAGTACTTC. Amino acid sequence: CASSNIPAGLAGGIEQYF.